Below, 31 T cell receptor beta chains from the same sample are listed, as sequenced in a study of control samples from healthy donors and cancer patients (dated by TCRdb to the early 2020s). Library generation was performed with the immunoSEQ multiplex PCR assay. The immuneACCESS repertoire file appears here via TCRdb, limited to in-frame rearrangements. These files lack a portion of the clones; in checked studies, under half of the deficit traces to unresolved V genes, and the cause of the others is not known. This sample has about 160,000 clones in its table, and over 85% of those were observed once. The top ten clonotypes cover 8.5% of the sample. Sample: blood. The source of these receptors is a woman aged 40 to 50 in good health.

Comment on this clone: The germline gene is not matched at one end of the junction; a read error may be the cause. The chain carries TRBV5-5 and TRBJ1-5; D gene uncertain. Germline CDR1 and CDR2: SGHKS and YYEKEE (reference sequence). The CDR3 spans 13 residues. The CDR3 coding sequence is TGTGCCAGCAGCTTGGACACTGATCATCCCCAGCATTTT. Translation gives CASSLDTDHPQHF.

The chain has TRBV14 and TRBJ2-1, with 7 bases lining up with TRBD1. The J segment lost 6 bases and the V segment lost 3 bases, leaving 5 bases of the junction unmatched. Per germline, CDR1 SGHDN and CDR2 FVKESK. The CDR3 is made up of 14 amino acids. The CDR3 nucleotides read TGTGCCAGCAGCCACCAACAGGGGATCAATGAGCAGTTCTTC. Translating gives CASSHQQGINEQFF. The entire variable domain, with the rest obtained from reference TRBV14 and TRBJ2-1, is as follows: EAGVTQFPSHSVIEKGQTVTLRCDPISGHDNLYWYRRVMGKEIKFLLHFVKESKQDESGMPNNRFLAERTGGTYSTLKVQPAELEDSGVYFCASSHQQGINEQFFGPGTRLTVL.

This chain connects TRBV19 to TRBJ1-2; 9 nucleotides line up with TRBD1. The CDR3 is 14 residues long. The V and J ends lost 5 bases and 5 bases, in that order; junction bases with no gene match: 6. Germline CDR1 and CDR2: LNHDA and SQIVND (reference sequence). The DNA for the CDR3 is TGTGCCAGTAGTGTTACAGGGGGCGGATATGGCTACACCTTC. Translating it yields CASSVTGGGYGYTF. The full variable domain, in which reference TRBV19 and TRBJ1-2 provide the parts outside the CDR3, is DGGITQSPKYLFRKEGQNVTLSCEQNLNHDAMYWYRQDPGQGLRLIYYSQIVNDFQKGDIAEGYSVSREKKESFPLTVTSAQKNPTAFYLCASSVTGGGYGYTFGSGTRLTVV.

The chain joins TRBV6-5 to TRBJ1-3; D gene uncertain. CDR1 is MNHEY, CDR2 SVGAGI, per germline. Trimming cost V 6 bases and J 4 bases, with 16 bases left between them. CDR3 length: 15 residues. The CDR3 sequence is CASRSGPHSGNTIYF. The CDR3 DNA is TGTGCCAGCAGATCCGGGCCCCATTCCGGAAACACCATATATTTT.

This clone was recorded a few times. The chain couples TRBV19 to TRBJ2-7; tentatively, D is TRBD1 or TRBD2 (5 bases each). The length of the CDR3 is 15 residues. The V and J ends lost 5 bases and 3 bases respectively, with 17 bases between them. From germline, CDR1 is LNHDA and CDR2 SQIVND (reference sequence). CDR3 sequence (DNA): TGTGCCAGTAGTGTCTCAGGGATTGGAGGCTACGAGCAGTACTTC. Its translation is CASSVSGIGGYEQYF.

The V call is TRBV5-4, the J call TRBJ1-1; D is ambiguous. The CDR3 has 12 amino acids. Germline V lookup: CDR1 SGHNT, CDR2 YYREEE (reference sequence). V was cut by 2 bases and J by 4 bases, with 6 bases left in between. In nucleotides, the CDR3 is TGTGCCAGCAGCTTTAGTGGCACTGAAGCTTTCTTT. Encoded protein: CASSFSGTEAFF.

The chain links TRBV4-1 to TRBJ1-2; the match to TRBD1 covers 7 bases. This CDR3 region has 14 residues. Unmatched junction bases numbered 10, after V lost 7 bases and J lost 5 bases. Germline CDR1 reads MGHRA; CDR2 reads YSYEKL. Here the CDR3 reads CASTQGVVLYGYTF. The CDR3 DNA reads TGCGCCAGCACCCAGGGGGTGGTGCTTTATGGCTACACCTTC.

The chain employs TRBV3-1 (or the pseudogene TRBV3-2) and TRBJ2-5; TRBD2 aligns across 11 bases. This CDR3 is built from 17 residues. The germline CDR1 and CDR2 sequences are LGHDT and YNNKEL (reference sequence). V lost 0 bases and J lost 5; bases outside the gene matches: 8. CDR3 bases: TGTGCCAGCAGCCAAGATCCCCCGGCTAGCGGGGGGGAGACCCAGTACTTC. This sequence encodes CASSQDPPASGGETQYF.

V usage is TRBV7-3 and J usage is TRBJ2-7; D possibly corresponds to TRBD1 (5 bases). Germline CDR1 and CDR2: SGHTA and FQGTGA. The CDR3 is 13 residues long. Trimming took 2 bases from V and 2 from J, leaving 7 bases between them. In DNA form, the CDR3 reads TGTGCCAGCAGCTTAGACAGTACCTACGAGCAGTACTTC. Protein product: CASSLDSTYEQYF. Based on the CDR3 plus reference TRBV7-3 and TRBJ2-7, the full variable domain is GAGVSQTPSNKVTEKGKYVELRCDPISGHTALYWYRQSLGQGPEFLIYFQGTGAADDSGLPNDRFFAVRPEGSVSTLKIQRTERGDSAVYLCASSLDSTYEQYFGPGTRLTVT.

The rearrangement uses TRBV6-2 or TRBV6-3 and TRBJ1-4; 8 bases map to TRBD1. Germline lookup yields CDR1 MNHEY and CDR2 SVGEGT. The CDR3 runs 17 residues. The ends lost 4 bases at V and 5 bases at J; junction bases unmatched: 12. The CDR3 here is CASSFGQGRGENEKLFF. The CDR3 nucleotides are TGTGCCAGCAGTTTCGGACAGGGACGGGGAGAGAATGAAAAACTGTTTTTT.

V is TRBV19 and J is TRBJ2-6; TRBD1 matches at 9 bases. The CDR3 is made up of 16 amino acids. Germline V CDR1 and CDR2: LNHDA, SQIVND (reference sequence). Losses at the gene ends were 5 bases for V and 2 bases for J; bases not matched to a gene: 4. CDR3 nucleotides: TGTGCCAGTAGTCGACAGGGGGTGGCTGGGGCCAACGTCCTGACTTTC. This sequence encodes CASSRQGVAGANVLTF.

The chain uses TRBV5-1 and TRBJ2-7, with 9 bases that match TRBD1. The CDR3 extends over 14 amino acids. With V trimmed by 0 bases and J by 3 bases, 1 base remained unmatched. The germline CDR1 and CDR2 sequences are SGHRS and YFSETQ. Here the CDR3 reads CASSLGQGDYEQYF. The CDR3 nucleotides are TGCGCCAGCAGCTTGGGACAGGGGGACTACGAGCAGTACTTC. Using reference TRBV5-1 and TRBJ2-7 for the parts outside the CDR3, the full variable domain is KAGVTQTPRYLIKTRGQQVTLSCSPISGHRSVSWYQQTPGQGLQFLFEYFSETQRNKGNFPGRFSGRQFSNSRSEMNVSTLELGDSALYLCASSLGQGDYEQYFGPGTRLTVT.

This chain connects TRBV10-3 to TRBJ1-4, with 10 bases fitting TRBD1. Looked up from germline, CDR1 is ENHRY and CDR2 is SYGVKD. The ends lost 7 bases at V and 3 bases at J; junction bases unmatched: 5. CDR3 length equals 15 residues. Here the CDR3 reads CAIKETGGPNEKLFF. In DNA form, the CDR3 reads TGTGCCATCAAGGAGACAGGGGGCCCTAATGAAAAACTGTTTTTT.

This clone was observed a single time. The chain carries TRBV7-2 and TRBJ2-4, with D perhaps being TRBD1 or TRBD2 (5 bases each). V lost 8 bases and J 0 bases, leaving 11 bases between the germline ends. The germline V gene encodes CDR1 SGHTA and CDR2 FQGNSA. This CDR3 spans 14 amino acids. This chain's CDR3 is CASSWGTAKNIQYF. The CDR3, as DNA: TGTGCCAGCTCCTGGGGGACAGCCAAAAACATTCAGTACTTC.

The gene calls are TRBV29-1 and TRBJ2-1, with D unclear. CDR1 and CDR2 (germline): SQVTM, ANQGSEA. This CDR3 contains 14 residues. Trimming took off 5 bases at V and 6 bases at J, with 17 bases between the two ends. The CDR3 here is CSVSQAGSFNEQFF. The CDR3 nucleotides read TGCAGCGTTTCCCAGGCTGGCAGTTTCAATGAGCAGTTCTTC.

This clone was counted once. The rearrangement links TRBV21-1 to TRBJ1-6; the table's D call of TRBD1 was not tested on the DNA. TRBV21-1 is a recognized pseudogene. CDR3 size: 16 residues. As DNA, the CDR3 is TGTGCCAGCAGCAAAGTCACCAGGGGGTATAATTCACCCCTCCACTTT. Translation gives CASSKVTRGYNSPLHF.

The chain uses TRBV27 and TRBJ2-7, with a tentative D call TRBD2 (6 bases). Germline assignment: CDR1 MNHEY and CDR2 SMNVEV (reference sequence). CDR3 size: 13 residues. Between the trimmed V and J ends, which lost 3 bases and 2 bases, there was a span of 8 bases. CDR3 bases: TGTGCCAGCAGTTTGGGGGGTCCCTACGAGCAGTACTTC. Its protein product is CASSLGGPYEQYF.

The chain uses TRBV9 and TRBJ1-2; maybe TRBD1 (5 bases). Germline CDR1 reads SGDLS; CDR2 reads YYNGEE. Trimming took off 1 base at V and 1 base at J, with 14 bases between the two ends. The CDR3 contains 16 residues. The CDR3 coding sequence is TGTGCCAGCAGCGTATCTTGGGACGCTGATAACTATGGCTACACCTTC. Its protein product is CASSVSWDADNYGYTF.

The chain couples TRBV3-1 (or the pseudogene TRBV3-2) to TRBJ1-1, with unresolved D. CDR3 length: 16 amino acids. Germline V gene data show CDR1 as LGHDT and CDR2 as YNNKEL (reference sequence). V was cut by 0 bases and J by 1 base, with 12 bases left in between. The CDR3 coding sequence is TGTGCCAGCAGCCAAGATCAACGGGAGTGGAACACTGAAGCTTTCTTT. Amino acids: CASSQDQREWNTEAFF.

This chain links TRBV4-3 with TRBJ2-2; no firm D call. Between the trimmed V and J ends, which lost 3 bases and 1 base, there was a span of 6 bases. Germline CDR1 LGHNA, CDR2 YSLEER. This CDR3 spans 14 amino acids. CDR3 in DNA: TGCGCCAGCAGCCAGGCTCGGAACACCGGGGAGCTGTTTTTT. Protein sequence: CASSQARNTGELFF.

The rearrangement links TRBV4-3 to TRBJ1-2, with D maybe TRBD1 (6 bases). The germline V gene has CDR1 LGHNA and CDR2 YSLEER. The CDR3 has 15 amino acids. Between the trimmed V and J ends, which lost 0 bases and 5 bases, there was a span of 13 bases. CDR3 residues: CASSQDNRASYGYTF. The CDR3 DNA reads TGCGCCAGCAGCCAAGATAACAGGGCAAGTTATGGCTACACCTTC.

V usage is TRBV19 and J usage is TRBJ2-7; a possible D gene is TRBD1 (5 bases). From germline, CDR1 is LNHDA and CDR2 SQIVND (reference sequence). The CDR3 extends over 14 amino acids. The germline V and J ends were trimmed by 0 bases and 7 bases, with 13 bases remaining between them. The CDR3 loop is CASSIDYWGGEQYF. The CDR3 DNA reads TGTGCCAGTAGTATAGATTATTGGGGCGGAGAGCAGTACTTC.

This chain links TRBV19 with TRBJ2-3, with a tentative D call TRBD1 (6 bases). Trimming left V 3 bases short and J 3 bases short, with 16 bases between. The CDR3 totals 16 residues. Germline V gives CDR1 LNHDA, CDR2 SQIVND (reference sequence). The CDR3 protein is CASSMLQGRSTDTQYF. DNA of the CDR3: TGTGCCAGTAGTATGCTACAGGGAAGGAGTACAGATACGCAGTATTTT.

The gene calls are TRBV5-1 and TRBJ2-5, with D uncertain. CDR3 size: 11 residues. Germline CDR1 reads SGHRS; CDR2 reads YFSETQ. Trimming took off 4 bases at V and 3 bases at J, with 4 bases between the two ends. The CDR3 DNA is TGCGCCAGCAGCATGGAAGAGACCCAGTACTTC. Its protein is CASSMEETQYF.

The rearrangement links TRBV5-1 to TRBJ1-1; D may be TRBD1 (6 bases). Germline loops: CDR1 SGHRS, CDR2 YFSETQ. This CDR3 is 14 amino acids long. V dropped 1 base and J dropped 3 bases, with 10 bases sitting between them. The CDR3 protein is CASSLSGVDTEAFF. The CDR3 DNA is TGCGCCAGCAGCTTGTCAGGGGTTGACACTGAAGCTTTCTTT.

This clone was detected once. The V and J genes are TRBV19 and TRBJ1-1; D is unclear. The germline CDR1 and CDR2 sequences are LNHDA and SQIVND (reference sequence). This CDR3 contains 14 residues. Trimming stripped 4 bases from V and 1 base from J, with 10 bases between. CDR3 amino acids: CASSTGGTNTEAFF. In nucleotides, the CDR3 is TGTGCCAGTAGTACAGGCGGTACGAACACTGAAGCTTTCTTT.

The gene calls are TRBV7-6 and TRBJ1-5, with TRBD1 identical over 7 bases. CDR1 and CDR2 (germline): SGHVS, FNYEAQ. The CDR3 extends over 14 amino acids. The junction had 1 base not matched to a gene; V was cut back by 1 base and J by 4 bases. The DNA for the CDR3 is TGTGCCAGCAGCTTAGGGGACAGTAATCAGCCCCAGCATTTT. Residues: CASSLGDSNQPQHF.

V is TRBV25-1 and J is TRBJ2-7, with 9 bases identical to TRBD1. The germline CDR1 and CDR2 sequences are MGHDK and SYGVNS. J gave up 5 bases and V 3 bases, and 5 bases lay outside the gene matches. The CDR3 loop spans 14 amino acids. The DNA for the CDR3 is TGTGCCAGCAGTGAGAGACAGGGGGTCCACGAGCAGTACTTC. This gives the protein CASSERQGVHEQYF.

The V call is TRBV6-5, the J call TRBJ1-1; D call uncertain. Germline values: CDR1 MNHEY, CDR2 SVGAGI. CDR3 length equals 13 residues. Trimming removed 7 bases at V and 1 base at J, with 10 bases between. The CDR3 sequence: CASKTRENTEAFF. The CDR3 DNA reads TGTGCCAGCAAAACGAGAGAGAACACTGAAGCTTTCTTT.

The chain carries TRBV2 and TRBJ1-6, with 7 bases aligning to TRBD1. Looked up from germline, CDR1 is SNHLY and CDR2 is FYNNEI. The CDR3 contains 15 residues. After removal of 5 bases from V and 7 bases from J, the junction contained 8 bases not matched to a gene. The DNA of the CDR3 is TGTGCCAGCAGTCCTGACAGGGTAGGGAATTCACCCCTCCACTTT. Protein sequence: CASSPDRVGNSPLHF.

The chain recombines TRBV9 with TRBJ1-3; 9 nucleotides align to TRBD1. Per germline, CDR1 SGDLS and CDR2 YYNGEE. J was trimmed by 2 bases and V by 3 bases; bases with no gene match: 9. The CDR3 covers 17 residues. The CDR3 nucleotides read TGTGCCAGCAGCGCCTCCCGACAGGGGGAGGCTGGAAACACCATATATTTT. Amino acids: CASSASRQGEAGNTIYF.